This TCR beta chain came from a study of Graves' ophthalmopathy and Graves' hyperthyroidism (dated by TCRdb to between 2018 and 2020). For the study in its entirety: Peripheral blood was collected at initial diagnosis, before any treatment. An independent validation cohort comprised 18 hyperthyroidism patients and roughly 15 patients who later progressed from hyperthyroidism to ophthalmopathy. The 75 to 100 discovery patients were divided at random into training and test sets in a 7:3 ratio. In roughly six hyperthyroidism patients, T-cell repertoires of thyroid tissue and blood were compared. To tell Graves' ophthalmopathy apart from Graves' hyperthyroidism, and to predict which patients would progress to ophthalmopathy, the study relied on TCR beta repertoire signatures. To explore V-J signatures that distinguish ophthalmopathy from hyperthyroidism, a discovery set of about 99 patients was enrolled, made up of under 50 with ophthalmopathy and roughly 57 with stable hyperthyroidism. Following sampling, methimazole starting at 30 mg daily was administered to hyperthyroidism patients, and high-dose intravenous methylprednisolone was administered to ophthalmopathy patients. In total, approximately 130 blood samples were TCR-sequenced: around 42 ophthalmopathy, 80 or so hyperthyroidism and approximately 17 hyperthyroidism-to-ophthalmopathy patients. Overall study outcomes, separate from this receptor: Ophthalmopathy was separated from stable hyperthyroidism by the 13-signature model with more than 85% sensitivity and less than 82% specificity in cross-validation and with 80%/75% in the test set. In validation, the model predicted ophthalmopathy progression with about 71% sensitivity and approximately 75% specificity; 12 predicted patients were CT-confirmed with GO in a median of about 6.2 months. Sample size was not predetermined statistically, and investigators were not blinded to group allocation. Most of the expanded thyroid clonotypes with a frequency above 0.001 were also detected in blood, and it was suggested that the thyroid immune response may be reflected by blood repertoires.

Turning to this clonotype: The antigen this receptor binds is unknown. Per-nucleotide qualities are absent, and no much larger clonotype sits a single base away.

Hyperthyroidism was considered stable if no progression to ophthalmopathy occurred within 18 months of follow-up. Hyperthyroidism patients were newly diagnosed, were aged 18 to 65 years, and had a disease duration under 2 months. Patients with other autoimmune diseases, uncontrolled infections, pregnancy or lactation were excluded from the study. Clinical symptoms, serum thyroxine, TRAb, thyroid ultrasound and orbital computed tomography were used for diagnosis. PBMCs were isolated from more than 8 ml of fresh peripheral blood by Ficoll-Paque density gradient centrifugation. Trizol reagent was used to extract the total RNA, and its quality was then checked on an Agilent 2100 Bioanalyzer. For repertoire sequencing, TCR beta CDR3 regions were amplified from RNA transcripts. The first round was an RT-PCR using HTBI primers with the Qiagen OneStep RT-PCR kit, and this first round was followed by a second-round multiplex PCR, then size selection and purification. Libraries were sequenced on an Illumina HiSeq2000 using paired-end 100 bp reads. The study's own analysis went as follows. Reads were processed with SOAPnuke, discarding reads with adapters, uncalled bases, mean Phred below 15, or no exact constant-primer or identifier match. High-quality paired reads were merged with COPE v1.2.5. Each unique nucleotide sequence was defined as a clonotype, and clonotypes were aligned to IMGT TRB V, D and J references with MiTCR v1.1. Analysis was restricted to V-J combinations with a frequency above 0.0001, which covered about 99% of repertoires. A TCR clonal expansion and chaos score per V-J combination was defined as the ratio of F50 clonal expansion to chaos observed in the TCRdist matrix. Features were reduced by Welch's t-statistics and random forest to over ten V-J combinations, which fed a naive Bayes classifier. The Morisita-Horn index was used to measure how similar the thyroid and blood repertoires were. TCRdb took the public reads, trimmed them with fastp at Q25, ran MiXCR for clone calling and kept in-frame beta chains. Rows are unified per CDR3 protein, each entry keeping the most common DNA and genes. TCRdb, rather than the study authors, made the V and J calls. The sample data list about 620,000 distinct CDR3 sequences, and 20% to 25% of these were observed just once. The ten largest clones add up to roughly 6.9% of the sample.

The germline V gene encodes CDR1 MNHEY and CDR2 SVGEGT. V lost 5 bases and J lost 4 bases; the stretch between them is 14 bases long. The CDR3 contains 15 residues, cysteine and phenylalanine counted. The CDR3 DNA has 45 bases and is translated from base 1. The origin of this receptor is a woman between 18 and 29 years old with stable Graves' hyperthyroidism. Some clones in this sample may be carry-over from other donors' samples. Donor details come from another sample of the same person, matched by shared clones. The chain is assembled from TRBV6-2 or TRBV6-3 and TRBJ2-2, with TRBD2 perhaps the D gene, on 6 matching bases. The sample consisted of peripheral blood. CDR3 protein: CASSPDYTSTGELFF. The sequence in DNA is TGTGCCAGCAGTCCGGACTACACGAGCACCGGGGAGCTGTTTTTT.